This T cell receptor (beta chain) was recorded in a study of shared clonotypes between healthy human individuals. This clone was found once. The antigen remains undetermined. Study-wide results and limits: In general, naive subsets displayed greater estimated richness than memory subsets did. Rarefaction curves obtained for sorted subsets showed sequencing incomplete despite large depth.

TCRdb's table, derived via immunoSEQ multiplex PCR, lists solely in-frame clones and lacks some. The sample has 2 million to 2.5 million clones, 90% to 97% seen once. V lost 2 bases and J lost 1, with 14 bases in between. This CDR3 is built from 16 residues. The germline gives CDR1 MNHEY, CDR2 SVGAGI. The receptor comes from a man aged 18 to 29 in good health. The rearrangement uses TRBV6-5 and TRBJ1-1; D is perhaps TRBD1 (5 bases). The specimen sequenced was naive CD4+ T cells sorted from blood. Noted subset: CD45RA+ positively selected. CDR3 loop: CASSYGGAWGNTEAFF. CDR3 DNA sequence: TGTGCCAGCAGTTACGGCGGGGCCTGGGGGAACACTGAAGCTTTCTTT.